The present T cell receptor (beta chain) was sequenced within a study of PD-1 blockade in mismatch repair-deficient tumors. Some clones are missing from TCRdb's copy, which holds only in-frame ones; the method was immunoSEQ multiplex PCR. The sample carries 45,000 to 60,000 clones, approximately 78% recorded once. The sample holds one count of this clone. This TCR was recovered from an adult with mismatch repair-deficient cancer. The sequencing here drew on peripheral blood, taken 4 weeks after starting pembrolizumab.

The CDR3 protein is CASSGQGVDQPQHF. The CDR3 region has the DNA TGTGCCAGCAGCGGACAGGGCGTGGATCAGCCCCAGCATTTT. The V and J genes are TRBV28 and TRBJ1-5; 8 bases fit TRBD1. J was trimmed by 5 bases and V by 6 bases; bases with no gene match: 6. This CDR3 has 14 amino acids. Germline assignment: CDR1 MDHEN and CDR2 SYDVKM.